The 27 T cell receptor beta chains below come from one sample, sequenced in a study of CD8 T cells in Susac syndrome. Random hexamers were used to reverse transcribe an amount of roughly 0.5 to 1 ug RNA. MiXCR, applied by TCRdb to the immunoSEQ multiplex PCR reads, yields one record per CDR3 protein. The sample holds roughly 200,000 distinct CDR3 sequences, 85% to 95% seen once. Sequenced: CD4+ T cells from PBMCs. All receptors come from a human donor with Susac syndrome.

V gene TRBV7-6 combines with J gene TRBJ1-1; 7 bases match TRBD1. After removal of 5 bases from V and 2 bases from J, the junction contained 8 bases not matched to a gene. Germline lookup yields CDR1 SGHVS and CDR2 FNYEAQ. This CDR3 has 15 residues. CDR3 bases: TGTGCCAGCAGCCCGGGACAGAATTTAAACACTGAAGCTTTCTTT. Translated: CASSPGQNLNTEAFF.

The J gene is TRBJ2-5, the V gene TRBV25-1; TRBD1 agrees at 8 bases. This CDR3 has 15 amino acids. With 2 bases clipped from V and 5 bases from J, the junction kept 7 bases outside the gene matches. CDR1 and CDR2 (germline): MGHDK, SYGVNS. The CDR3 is CASSEVRGLEETQYF. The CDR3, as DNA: TGTGCCAGCAGTGAAGTCAGGGGGCTGGAGGAGACCCAGTACTTC.

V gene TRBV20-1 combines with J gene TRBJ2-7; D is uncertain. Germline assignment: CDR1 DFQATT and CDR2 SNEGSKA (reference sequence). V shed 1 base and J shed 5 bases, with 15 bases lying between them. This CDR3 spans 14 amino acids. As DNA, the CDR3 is TGCAGTGCTAGAGCATTCCGCTCTGGCGACGAGCAGTACTTC. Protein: CSARAFRSGDEQYF.

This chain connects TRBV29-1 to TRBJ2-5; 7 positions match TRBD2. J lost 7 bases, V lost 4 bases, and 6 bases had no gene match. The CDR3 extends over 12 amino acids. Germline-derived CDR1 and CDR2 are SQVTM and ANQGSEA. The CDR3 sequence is CSVVIGEGTQYF. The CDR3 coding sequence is TGCAGCGTTGTGATAGGGGAGGGGACCCAGTACTTC.

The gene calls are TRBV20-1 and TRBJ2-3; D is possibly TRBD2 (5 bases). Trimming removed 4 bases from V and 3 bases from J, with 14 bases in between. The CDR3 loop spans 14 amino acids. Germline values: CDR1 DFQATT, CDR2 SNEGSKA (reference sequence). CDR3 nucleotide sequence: TGCAGTGCTAAAGAGTGGACTGCTACAGATACGCAGTATTTT. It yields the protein CSAKEWTATDTQYF.

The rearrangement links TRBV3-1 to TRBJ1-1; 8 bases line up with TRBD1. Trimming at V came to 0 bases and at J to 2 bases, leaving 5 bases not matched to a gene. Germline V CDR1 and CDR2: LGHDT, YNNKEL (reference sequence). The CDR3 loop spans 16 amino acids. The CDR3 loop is CASSQDPTGANTEAFF. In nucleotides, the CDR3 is TGTGCCAGCAGCCAAGACCCGACAGGGGCAAACACTGAAGCTTTCTTT.

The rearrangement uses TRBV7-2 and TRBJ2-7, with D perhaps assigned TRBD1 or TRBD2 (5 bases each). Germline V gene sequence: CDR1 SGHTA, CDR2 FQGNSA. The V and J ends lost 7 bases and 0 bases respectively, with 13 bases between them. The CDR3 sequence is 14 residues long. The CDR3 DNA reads TGTGCCAGCAAGACCCGGGACGGCTCCTACGAGCAGTACTTC. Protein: CASKTRDGSYEQYF.

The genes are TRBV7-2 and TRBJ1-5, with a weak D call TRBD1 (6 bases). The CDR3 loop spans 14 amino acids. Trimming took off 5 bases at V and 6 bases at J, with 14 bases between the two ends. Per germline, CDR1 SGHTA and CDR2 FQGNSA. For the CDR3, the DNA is TGTGCCAGCAGCATACAGGGAACTGGTCAGCCCCAGCATTTT. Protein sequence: CASSIQGTGQPQHF.

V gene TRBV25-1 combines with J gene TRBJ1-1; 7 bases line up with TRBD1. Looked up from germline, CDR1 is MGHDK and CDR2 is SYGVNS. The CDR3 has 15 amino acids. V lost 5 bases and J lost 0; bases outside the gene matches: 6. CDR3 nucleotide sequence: TGTGCCAGCAGTAAATCCGGGACAGTGAACACTGAAGCTTTCTTT. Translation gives CASSKSGTVNTEAFF.

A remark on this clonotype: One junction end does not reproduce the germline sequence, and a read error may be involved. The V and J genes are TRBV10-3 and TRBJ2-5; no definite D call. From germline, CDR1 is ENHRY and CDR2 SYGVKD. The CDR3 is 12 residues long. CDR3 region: CAVRGAGETQYF. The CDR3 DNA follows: TGTGCCGTCAGAGGTGCAGGAGAGACCCAGTACTTC.

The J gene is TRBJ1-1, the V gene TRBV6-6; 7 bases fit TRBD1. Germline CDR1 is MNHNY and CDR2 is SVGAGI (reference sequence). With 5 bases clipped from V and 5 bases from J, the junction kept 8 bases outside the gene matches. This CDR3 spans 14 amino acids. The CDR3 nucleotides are TGTGCCAGCAGTGTGAGAGGGGGCCAGACTGAAGCTTTCTTT. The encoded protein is CASSVRGGQTEAFF.

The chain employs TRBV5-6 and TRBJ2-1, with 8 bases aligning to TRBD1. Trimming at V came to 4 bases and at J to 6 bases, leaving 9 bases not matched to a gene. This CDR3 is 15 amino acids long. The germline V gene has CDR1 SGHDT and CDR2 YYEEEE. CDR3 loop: CASSLRDRRPNEQFF. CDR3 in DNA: TGTGCCAGCAGCCTACGGGACAGGCGACCCAATGAGCAGTTCTTC.

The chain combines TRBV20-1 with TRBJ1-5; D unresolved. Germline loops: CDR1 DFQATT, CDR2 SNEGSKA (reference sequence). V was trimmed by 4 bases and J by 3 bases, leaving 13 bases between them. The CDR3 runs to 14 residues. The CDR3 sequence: CSATFGGDNQPQHF. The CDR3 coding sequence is TGCAGTGCTACTTTCGGCGGTGACAATCAGCCCCAGCATTTT.

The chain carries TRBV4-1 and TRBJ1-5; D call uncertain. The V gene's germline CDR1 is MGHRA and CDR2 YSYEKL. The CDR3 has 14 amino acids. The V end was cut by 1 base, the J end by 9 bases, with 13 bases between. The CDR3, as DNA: TGCGCCAGCAGCCAAGGAGGACTCCCCTCGCCCCAGCATTTT. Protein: CASSQGGLPSPQHF.

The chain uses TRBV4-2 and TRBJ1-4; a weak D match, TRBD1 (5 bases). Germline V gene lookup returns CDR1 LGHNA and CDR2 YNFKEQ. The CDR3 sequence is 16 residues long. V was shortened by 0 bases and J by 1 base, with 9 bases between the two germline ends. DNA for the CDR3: TGTGCCAGCAGCCAAGATACCGGGGGAACTAATGAAAAACTGTTTTTT. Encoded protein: CASSQDTGGTNEKLFF.

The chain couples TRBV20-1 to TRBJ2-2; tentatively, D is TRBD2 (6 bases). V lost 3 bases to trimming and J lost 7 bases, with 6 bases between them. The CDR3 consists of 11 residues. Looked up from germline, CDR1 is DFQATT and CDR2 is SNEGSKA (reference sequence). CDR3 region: CSARGGGELFF. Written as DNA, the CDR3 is TGCAGTGCTAGGGGGGGCGGGGAGCTGTTTTTT.

CDR3 region: CASSEGTDYGYTF. The CDR3 DNA reads TGTGCCAGCAGCGAAGGGACGGACTATGGCTACACCTTC. V and J are TRBV9 and TRBJ1-2; D perhaps matches TRBD1 (5 bases). Germline CDR1 reads SGDLS; CDR2 reads YYNGEE. This CDR3 contains 13 residues. With 3 bases removed from V and 3 bases from J, the gap between germline ends came to 9 bases.

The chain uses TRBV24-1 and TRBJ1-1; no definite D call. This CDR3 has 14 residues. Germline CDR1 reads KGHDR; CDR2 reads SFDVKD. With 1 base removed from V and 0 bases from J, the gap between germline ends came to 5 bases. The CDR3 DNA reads TGTGCCACCAGTGATTTCGGGGTGAACACTGAAGCTTTCTTT. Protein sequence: CATSDFGVNTEAFF.

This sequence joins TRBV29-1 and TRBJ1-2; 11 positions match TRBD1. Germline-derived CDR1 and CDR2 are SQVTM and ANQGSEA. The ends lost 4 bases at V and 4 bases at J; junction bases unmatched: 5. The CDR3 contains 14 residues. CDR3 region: CSVAMDRGLYGYTF. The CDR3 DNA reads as TGCAGCGTTGCAATGGACAGGGGGCTCTATGGCTACACCTTC.

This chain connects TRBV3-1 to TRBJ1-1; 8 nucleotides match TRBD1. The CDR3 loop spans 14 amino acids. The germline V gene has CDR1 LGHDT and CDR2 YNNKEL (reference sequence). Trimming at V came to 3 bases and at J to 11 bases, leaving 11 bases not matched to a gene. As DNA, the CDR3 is TGTGCCAGCAGCCATCTCGGTTACAGGGGGGACGCTTTCTTT. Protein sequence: CASSHLGYRGDAFF.

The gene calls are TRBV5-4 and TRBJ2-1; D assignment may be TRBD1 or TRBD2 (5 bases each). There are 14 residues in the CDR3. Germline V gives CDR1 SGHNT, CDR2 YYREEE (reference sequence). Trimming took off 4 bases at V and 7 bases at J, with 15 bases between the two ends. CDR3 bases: TGTGCCAGCAGCCCGTGGGGCTCGGGAAATGAGCAGTTCTTC. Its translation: CASSPWGSGNEQFF.

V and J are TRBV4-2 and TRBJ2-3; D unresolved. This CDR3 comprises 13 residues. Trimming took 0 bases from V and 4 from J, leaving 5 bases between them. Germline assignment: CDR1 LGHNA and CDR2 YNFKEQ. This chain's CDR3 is CASSQDQADTQYF. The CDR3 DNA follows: TGTGCCAGCAGCCAAGATCAGGCAGATACGCAGTATTTT.

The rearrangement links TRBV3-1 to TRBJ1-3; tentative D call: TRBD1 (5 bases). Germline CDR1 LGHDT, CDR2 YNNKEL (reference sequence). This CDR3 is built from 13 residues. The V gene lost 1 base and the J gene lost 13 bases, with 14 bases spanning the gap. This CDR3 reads CASSQGKGEGIYF. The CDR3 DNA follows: TGTGCCAGCAGCCAAGGAAAAGGGGAGGGGATATATTTT.

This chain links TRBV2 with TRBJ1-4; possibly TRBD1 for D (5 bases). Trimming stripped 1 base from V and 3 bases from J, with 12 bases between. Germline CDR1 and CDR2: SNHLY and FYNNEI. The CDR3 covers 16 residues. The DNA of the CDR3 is TGTGCCAGCAGTGAAGACTTAGGGGCGGCTAATGAAAAACTGTTTTTT. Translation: CASSEDLGAANEKLFF.

The chain's CDR3 is CASSLSGARMNTEAFF. The CDR3 DNA reads as TGTGCCAGCAGCTTGTCAGGGGCCCGCATGAACACTGAAGCTTTCTTT. The V call is TRBV11-2, the J call TRBJ1-1; D might be TRBD1 (6 bases). Germline V gene lookup returns CDR1 SGHAT and CDR2 FQNNGV. The CDR3 is made up of 16 amino acids. Trimming cost V 3 bases and J 0 bases, with 14 bases left between them.

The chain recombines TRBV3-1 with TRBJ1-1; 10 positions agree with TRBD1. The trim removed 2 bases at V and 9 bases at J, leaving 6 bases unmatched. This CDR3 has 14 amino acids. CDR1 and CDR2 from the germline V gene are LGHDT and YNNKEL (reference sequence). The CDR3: CASSQPGTGVKAFF. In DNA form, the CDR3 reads TGTGCCAGCAGCCAACCCGGGACAGGGGTGAAAGCTTTCTTT. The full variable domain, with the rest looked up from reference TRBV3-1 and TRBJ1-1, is DTAVSQTPKYLVTQMGNDKSIKCEQNLGHDTMYWYKQDSKKFLKIMFSYNNKELIINETVPNRFSPKSPDKAHLNLHINSLELGDSAVYFCASSQPGTGVKAFFGQGTRLTVV.

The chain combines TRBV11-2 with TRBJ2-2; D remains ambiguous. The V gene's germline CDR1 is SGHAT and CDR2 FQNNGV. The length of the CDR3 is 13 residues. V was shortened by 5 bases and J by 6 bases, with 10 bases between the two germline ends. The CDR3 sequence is CASSRWLAGELFF. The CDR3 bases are TGTGCCAGCAGCCGCTGGCTAGCCGGGGAGCTGTTTTTT.